This TCR beta chain was obtained from a study of T cells after posttransplantation cyclophosphamide. Findings and limits, study-wide: Tissue-infiltrating T cells from skin or gut overlapped little with blood T cells.

A marrow graft followed busulfan-fludarabine conditioning, with cyclophosphamide on days +3 and +4. In germline, CDR1 is KGHSH, CDR2 LQKENI. The J segment lost 8 bases and the V segment lost 1 base, leaving 2 bases of the junction unmatched. The length of the CDR3 is 13 residues. This clone has only a few counts. Its target is unknown. Produced via immunoSEQ multiplex PCR; TCRdb's table is partial and in-frame only. This table holds fewer than 5,000 clones, around 82% found once. The chain is built from TRBV18 and TRBJ2-1, with 7 bases identical to TRBD2. This clonotype was obtained from a male patient aged 45 to 59 who received an allogeneic stem cell transplant from an unrelated donor, was CMV-positive, and had acute GVHD only. Some T cells may be the graft donor's. The sequences come from PBMCs, collected 86 days after allogeneic stem cell transplant with posttransplant cyclophosphamide. CDR3 loop: CASSPQTSHEQFF. The CDR3 DNA reads as TGTGCCAGCTCACCACAGACTAGCCATGAGCAGTTCTTC.